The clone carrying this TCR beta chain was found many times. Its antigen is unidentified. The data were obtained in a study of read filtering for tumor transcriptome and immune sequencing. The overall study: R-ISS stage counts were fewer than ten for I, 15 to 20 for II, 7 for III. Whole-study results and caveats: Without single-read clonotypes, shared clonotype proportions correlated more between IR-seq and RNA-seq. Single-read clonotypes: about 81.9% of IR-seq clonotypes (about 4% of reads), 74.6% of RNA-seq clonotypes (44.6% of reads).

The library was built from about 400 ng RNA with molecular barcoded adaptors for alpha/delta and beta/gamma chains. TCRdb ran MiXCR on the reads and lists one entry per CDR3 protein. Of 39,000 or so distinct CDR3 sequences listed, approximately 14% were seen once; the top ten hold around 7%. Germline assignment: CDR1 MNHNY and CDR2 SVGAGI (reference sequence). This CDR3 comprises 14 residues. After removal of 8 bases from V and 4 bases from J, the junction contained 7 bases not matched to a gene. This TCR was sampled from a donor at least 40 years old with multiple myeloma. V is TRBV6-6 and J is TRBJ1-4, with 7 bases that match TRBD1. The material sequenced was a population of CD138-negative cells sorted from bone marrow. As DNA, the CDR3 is TGTGCCAGCGGAGAGGGGGCGCTTAATGAAAAACTGTTTTTT. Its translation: CASGEGALNEKLFF.